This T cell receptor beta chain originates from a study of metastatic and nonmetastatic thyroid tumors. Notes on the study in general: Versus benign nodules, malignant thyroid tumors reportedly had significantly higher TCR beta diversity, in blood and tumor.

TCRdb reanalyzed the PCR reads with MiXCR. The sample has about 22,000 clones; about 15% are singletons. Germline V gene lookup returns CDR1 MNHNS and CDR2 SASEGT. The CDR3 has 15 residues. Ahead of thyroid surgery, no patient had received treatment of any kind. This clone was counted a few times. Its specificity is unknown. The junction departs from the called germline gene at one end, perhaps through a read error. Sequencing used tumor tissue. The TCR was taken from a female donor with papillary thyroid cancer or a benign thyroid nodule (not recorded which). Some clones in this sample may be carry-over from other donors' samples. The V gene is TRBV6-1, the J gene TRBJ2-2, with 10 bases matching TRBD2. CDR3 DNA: TGTGCCAACAGCGTAGTAGCGGGAGGCACCTGGGAGCTGTTTTTT. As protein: CANSVVAGGTWELFF.